Detailed here is one T cell receptor beta chain. The antigen is unknown. Genomic DNA served as template for TCR beta VDJ and CDR3 profiling. TCRdb re-analysed the reads in MiXCR, keeping a single row per CDR3 protein. The sample has some 200,000 distinct CDR3 sequences; around 45% are singletons. The data are from a study of CD8+CD57+ T cells in acquired aplastic anemia. Overall study results and limits: For CD8+ Simpson's diversity, patients and controls showed no significant difference. It was found that almost 30 CD8+ CDR3 sequences were shared between patients and controls.

Flow cytometry had shown expanded CD8+CD57+ cells in the patients chosen for sequencing. The CDR3 has 11 residues. Germline V lookup: CDR1 KGHSH, CDR2 LQKENI. The V end lost 2 bases, the J end lost 9 bases, and 5 bases lay between the germline ends. This sequence originates from a human donor with aplastic anemia. The chain is built from TRBV18 and TRBJ2-1; D uncertain. The material sequenced was sorted CD4+, CD8+, or CD8+CD57+ T cells (not recorded which) from PBMCs. The CDR3 nucleotides read TGTGCCAGCTCACCAATAGGTGAGCAGTTCTTC. This encodes CASSPIGEQFF.